This TCR beta chain is from a study of blood T cells in healthy people across ages. The individuals who served as donors were healthy Caucasians living in Russia, aged roughly 6 to 95. There are 12 residues in the CDR3. Germline V gives CDR1 SGHRS, CDR2 YFSETQ. This clonotype was counted a few times. Combining a sample-barcoded 5' primer with a J-beta primer mix, a second PCR ran for about 7 to 11 cycles. TCRdb re-derived calls from the 5' RACE reads in MiXCR, one entry per CDR3 protein. This repertoire shows around 870,000 distinct CDR3 sequences, 25% to 35% found once; its top ten account for around 15%.

Sequenced: blood. The sequence came from a woman older than 75 in good health. The chain links TRBV5-1 to TRBJ2-7; D gene uncertain. The J call could be wrong; TRBJ2-5 is a better fit for the DNA end. The CDR3: CASSLEYKTQYF. The DNA for the CDR3 is TGCGCCAGCAGCTTGGAATATAAGACCCAGTACTTC.